Described below is a single T cell receptor (beta chain) sequence and its context. Its antigen is not identified. The sample belongs to a study of OX40 agonist ivuxolimab in advanced cancers. Study in general: Patients receiving dose escalation had hepatocellular carcinoma, melanoma, renal cell or head and neck cancer. Participants could have had prior anti-PD-1, anti-PD-L1 or anti-CTLA-4 therapy, and roughly 39% had some. Broader study findings: More expanded clones were found, on average, in CD8+ than in CD4+ T cells. At doses 0.1 to 3.0 mg/kg, CD4+ and CD8+ clones expanded.

The CDR3 covers 14 residues. Between the trimmed V and J ends, which lost 5 bases and 0 bases, there was a span of 10 bases. Germline V gives CDR1 LNHDA, CDR2 SQIVND (reference sequence). Produced via immunoSEQ multiplex PCR; TCRdb's table is partial and in-frame only. The top ten clones hold 0.5% of a sample with approximately 91,000 clones, roughly 89% of them seen once. V is TRBV19 and J is TRBJ2-5; D tentatively reads TRBD1 or TRBD2 (6 bases each). This TCR was sampled from an adult with an advanced solid tumor such as melanoma, head and neck, liver or kidney cancer. The sequenced sample was CD4+ or CD8+ T cells sorted from blood, obtained in a trial of the OX40 agonist ivuxolimab. CDR3 sequence: CASSSRDNQETQYF. In DNA, the CDR3 is TGTGCCAGTAGTTCGCGGGACAACCAAGAGACCCAGTACTTC.